Presented here are 19 T cell receptor beta chains from one specimen sequenced in a study of CD8 T cells in Susac syndrome. Reverse transcription of roughly 0.5 to 1 ug RNA was carried out with random hexamers. Each CDR3 protein is one row after TCRdb ran MiXCR on the immunoSEQ multiplex PCR reads. Among roughly 88,000 distinct CDR3 sequences listed, roughly 95% were seen once. The specimen sequenced was CD8+ T cells from PBMCs. These receptors originate from a human donor with Susac syndrome.

The CDR3 here is CSAHSRQGGDIQYF. DNA of the CDR3: TGCAGCGCCCATTCACGCCAGGGGGGGGACATTCAGTACTTC. The rearrangement uses TRBV29-1 and TRBJ2-4; D tentatively fits TRBD1 or TRBD2 (7 bases each). This CDR3 contains 14 residues. V was shortened by 7 bases and J by 8 bases, with 21 bases between the two germline ends. CDR1 is SQVTM and CDR2 is ANQGSEA in the germline V gene.

Points on this clonotype: At one boundary the junction diverges from the germline segment, which might be a read error. The CDR3 reads CASSPGPGAETQYF. The DNA of the CDR3 is TGTGCTAGCAGCCCCGGCCCGGGGGCAGAGACCCAGTACTTC. The rearrangement uses TRBV7-7 and TRBJ2-5, with D perhaps TRBD1 or TRBD2 (6 bases each). Germline loops: CDR1 SSHAT, CDR2 FNYEAQ (reference sequence). This CDR3 has 14 residues.

The rearrangement uses TRBV29-1 and TRBJ2-2; 8 bases fit TRBD2. CDR3 length: 16 amino acids. With 6 bases clipped from V and 1 base from J, the junction kept 10 bases outside the gene matches. The V gene's germline CDR1 is SQVTM and CDR2 ANQGSEA. CDR3 DNA sequence: TGCAGCGTCTCGGGGGGGCAGGGGTTGAACACCGGGGAGCTGTTTTTT. Amino acids: CSVSGGQGLNTGELFF.

V usage is TRBV12-3 or TRBV12-4 and J usage is TRBJ2-5; 8 bases are shared with TRBD1. V was pared by 5 bases and J by 1 base, with 3 bases of the junction left unmatched. This CDR3 spans 14 amino acids. This CDR3 is CASSRTGPQETQYF. The CDR3 coding sequence is TGTGCCAGCAGTCGGACAGGGCCCCAAGAGACCCAGTACTTC.

The rearrangement joins TRBV2 to TRBJ1-5; possibly TRBD1 for D (5 bases). CDR1 and CDR2 from the germline V gene are SNHLY and FYNNEI. CDR3 length: 15 amino acids. V was shortened by 8 bases and J by 4 bases, with 18 bases between the two germline ends. CDR3 loop: CASQTAKIRNQPQHF. The CDR3 DNA is TGTGCCAGCCAGACAGCAAAGATCCGAAATCAGCCCCAGCATTTT. Filled out from reference TRBV2 and TRBJ1-5, the complete variable domain reads EPEVTQTPSHQVTQMGQEVILRCVPISNHLYFYWYRQILGQKVEFLVSFYNNEISEKSEIFDDQFSVERPDGSNFTLKIRSTKLEDSAMYFCASQTAKIRNQPQHFGDGTRLSIL.

The chain carries TRBV7-9 and TRBJ1-5; possible D gene TRBD1, 5 bases. V shed 7 bases and J shed 5 bases, with 12 bases lying between them. The V gene's germline CDR1 is SEHNR and CDR2 FQNEAQ (reference sequence). The CDR3 covers 13 residues. The CDR3 region has the DNA TGTGCCAGCAACTCGGGGACCGATCAGCCCCAGCATTTT. It translates to CASNSGTDQPQHF.

The chain links TRBV5-4 to TRBJ2-2; D ambiguous. V was shortened by 1 base and J by 2 bases, with 9 bases between the two germline ends. The CDR3 totals 15 residues. Germline values: CDR1 SGHNT, CDR2 YYREEE (reference sequence). The CDR3 region has the DNA TGTGCCAGCAGCTTGACTTCCGCTAACACCGGGGAGCTGTTTTTT. Protein: CASSLTSANTGELFF. Full variable domain (rest looked up from reference TRBV5-4 and TRBJ2-2): ETGVTQSPTHLIKTRGQQVTLRCSSQSGHNTVSWYQQALGQGPQFIFQYYREEENGRGNFPPRFSGLQFPNYSSELNVNALELDDSALYLCASSLTSANTGELFFGEGSRLTVL.

This sequence joins TRBV20-1 and TRBJ1-5; D perhaps matches TRBD1 (5 bases). The CDR3 sequence is 12 residues long. Germline loops: CDR1 DFQATT, CDR2 SNEGSKA (reference sequence). V lost 2 bases to trimming and J lost 7 bases, with 9 bases between them. CDR3 bases: TGCAGTGCTAGAACAGGAGTACAGCCCCAGCATTTT. Its protein product is CSARTGVQPQHF.

The V call is TRBV4-2, the J call TRBJ2-2, with 7 bases lining up with TRBD2. V lost 8 bases, J lost 3 bases, and 6 bases stayed unmatched. Germline CDR1 and CDR2: LGHNA and YNFKEQ. The CDR3 extends over 14 amino acids. The CDR3 protein is CASATGGYTGELFF. For the CDR3, the DNA is TGTGCCAGCGCCACCGGGGGGTACACCGGGGAGCTGTTTTTT.

The rearrangement uses TRBV19 and TRBJ2-1, with D possibly being TRBD1 (5 bases). From germline, CDR1 is LNHDA and CDR2 SQIVND (reference sequence). With 6 bases removed from V and 5 bases from J, the gap between germline ends came to 11 bases. The CDR3 length is 13 residues. CDR3 DNA: TGTGCCAGTAGCGTGGGGCAGCACAATGAGCAGTTCTTC. It translates to CASSVGQHNEQFF.

V and J are TRBV2 and TRBJ2-1; 7 bases fit TRBD1. CDR1 is SNHLY, CDR2 FYNNEI, per germline. CDR3 size: 16 residues. Trimming removed 2 bases from V and 14 bases from J; junction bases left unmatched: 18. The CDR3 nucleotides are TGTGCCAGCAGTGAAACCGGTGGCAGGGGGTTTTCGCCCGAGTTCTTC. Amino acid sequence: CASSETGGRGFSPEFF.

The chain links TRBV9 to TRBJ2-5; D perhaps matches TRBD2 (5 bases). Germline CDR1 and CDR2: SGDLS and YYNGEE. The CDR3 extends over 12 amino acids. Between the trimmed V and J ends, which lost 3 bases and 4 bases, there was a span of 7 bases. The CDR3 DNA reads as TGTGCCAGCAGCGATGAGGGAGAGACCCAGTACTTC. Protein: CASSDEGETQYF.

This clonotype has just one count. V and J are TRBV7-8 and TRBJ2-7, with TRBD2 as a possible D gene (6 bases). Germline V CDR1 and CDR2: SGHVS, FQNEAQ. The CDR3 is made up of 16 amino acids. Trimming removed 1 base at V and 3 bases at J, with 16 bases between. This CDR3 reads CASSLEGLASNYEQYF. The CDR3 nucleotides read TGTGCCAGCAGCTTAGAAGGGCTAGCGTCGAACTACGAGCAGTACTTC. Filled out from reference TRBV7-8 and TRBJ2-7, the complete variable domain reads GAGVSQSPRYKVAKRGQDVALRCDPISGHVSLFWYQQALGQGPEFLTYFQNEAQLDKSGLPSDRFFAERPEGSVSTLKIQRTQQEDSAVYLCASSLEGLASNYEQYFGPGTRLTVT.

The chain is built from TRBV6-2 or TRBV6-3 and TRBJ1-1; D gene uncertain. Between the trimmed V and J ends, which lost 2 bases and 6 bases, there was a span of 7 bases. The CDR3 spans 12 residues. Germline lookup yields CDR1 MNHEY and CDR2 SVGEGT. CDR3 sequence reads: CASSYRGPEAFF. CDR3 nucleotides: TGTGCCAGCAGTTACCGGGGTCCTGAAGCTTTCTTT.

The chain joins TRBV27 to TRBJ2-7, with D possibly matching TRBD2 (5 bases). The CDR3 is made up of 16 amino acids. Germline V gene lookup returns CDR1 MNHEY and CDR2 SMNVEV (reference sequence). With 3 bases removed from V and 1 base from J, the gap between germline ends came to 16 bases. The CDR3 bases are TGTGCCAGCAGTTTGGTCGGACTGAATCCGTCCTACGAGCAGTACTTC. Translating gives CASSLVGLNPSYEQYF.

This clonotype was counted once. The V and J genes are TRBV5-1 and TRBJ2-7, with TRBD1 matching 9 bases. Germline CDR1 reads SGHRS; CDR2 reads YFSETQ. Trimming removed 4 bases from V and 2 bases from J; junction bases left unmatched: 7. This CDR3 is built from 15 residues. This CDR3 reads CASSPGTGIPYEQYV. CDR3 sequence (DNA): TGCGCCAGCAGCCCCGGGACAGGGATACCCTACGAGCAGTACGTC.

This sequence joins TRBV20-1 and TRBJ2-7; 9 bases are shared with TRBD2. CDR1 DFQATT and CDR2 SNEGSKA come from the germline V gene (reference sequence). J lost 3 bases, V lost 0 bases, and 6 bases had no gene match. This CDR3 has 15 amino acids. The CDR3 region has the DNA TGCAGTGCTAGAGACACCGGGACTAGCATCTACGAGCAGTACTTC. This translates into CSARDTGTSIYEQYF.

This clonotype appeared once. This chain joins TRBV3-1 and TRBJ1-5, with D possibly being TRBD1 (5 bases). Germline V lookup: CDR1 LGHDT, CDR2 YNNKEL (reference sequence). V lost 0 bases, J lost 5 bases, and 17 bases lay in between. The CDR3 contains 17 residues. The chain's CDR3 is CASSQEREGPVDQPQHF. In DNA, the CDR3 is TGTGCCAGCAGCCAAGAAAGAGAGGGGCCCGTGGATCAGCCCCAGCATTTT.

V and J are TRBV19 and TRBJ1-2; tentatively, D is TRBD1 (6 bases). The CDR3 extends over 13 amino acids. V dropped 11 bases and J dropped 6 bases, with 19 bases sitting between them. The germline CDR1 and CDR2 sequences are LNHDA and SQIVND (reference sequence). CDR3 nucleotides: TGTGCCGGGGGGGCACTGGACCCTGATGGCTACACCTTC. Amino acids: CAGGALDPDGYTF. Looking up the rest from reference TRBV19 and TRBJ1-2 gives the full variable domain: DGGITQSPKYLFRKEGQNVTLSCEQNLNHDAMYWYRQDPGQGLRLIYYSQIVNDFQKGDIAEGYSVSREKKESFPLTVTSAQKNPTAFYLCAGGALDPDGYTFGSGTRLTVV.